This is a list of T cell receptor beta chains from one sample in a study of STAT3 mutations in large granular lymphocyte leukemia. The table came from immunoSEQ multiplex PCR; TCRdb's copy has only in-frame clones and leaves some out. Here the sample spans 11,000 or so clones, 85% to 90% being singletons. The specimen was peripheral blood mononuclear cells. The receptor source for this set is an elderly man with T-cell large granular lymphocyte leukemia. Some clones in this sample may be carry-over from other donors' samples. Both conserved end residues are part of each CDR3. The D gene is left open where the match is weak. Only part of the rows carry a size: once, few, many, or a class if the clone is expanded.

v_gene	abundance	j_gene	d_gene	CDR3nt	CDR3aa
TRBV19	NA	TRBJ2-3	TRBD2	TGTGCCAGTAGTAAATTCGTGGGGCTAGCGGGGGAATTGGCGCAGTATTTT	CASSKFVGLAGELAQYF
TRBV5-1	few	TRBJ1-3	TRBD1	TGCGCCAGCAGCCCGGAGCCCGGGACAGCCGGAAACACCATATATTTT	CASSPEPGTAGNTIYF
TRBV6-5	NA	TRBJ2-2	TRBD2	TGTGCCAGCAGTTATGGGGGGGGTAGTAATGCCGGGGAGCTGTTTTTT	CASSYGGGSNAGELFF
TRBV18	NA	TRBJ2-3	NA	TGTGCCAGCTCACCCCCAACTACCACCCCGGATACGCAGTATTTT	CASSPPTTTPDTQYF
TRBV4-3	NA	TRBJ2-7	NA	TGCGCCAGCAGCCAAGATCTTACAGGCGGTTACGAGCAGTACTTC	CASSQDLTGGYEQYF
TRBV5-4	few	TRBJ1-1	NA	TGTGCCAGCAGCCGCGGCGGCACTCAAGCTTTCTTT	CASSRGGTQAFF
TRBV18	few	TRBJ1-1	TRBD1	TGTGCCAGCTCAGCGCCGGACAGGGCGAACACTGAAGCTTTCTTT	CASSAPDRANTEAFF
TRBV7-2	NA	TRBJ2-7	TRBD2	TGTGCCAGCAGCTTAAGCGGGGGGTCCTACGAGCAGTACTTC	CASSLSGGSYEQYF
TRBV5-4	NA	TRBJ1-2	NA	TGTGCCAGCAGCTCGTCGAATGACGGAGACTATGGCTACACCTTC	CASSSSNDGDYGYTF
TRBV5-4	NA	TRBJ1-2	NA	TGTGCCAGCAGCTTGTTGCCGGGGGAGGGCTACACCTTC	CASSLLPGEGYTF
TRBV30	NA	TRBJ1-1	NA	TGTGCCTGGAGGGAGGGTGTGCGTAGCACTGAAGCTTTCTTT	CAWREGVRSTEAFF
TRBV9	NA	TRBJ2-1	NA	TGTGCCAGCAGCCTGAGGGGCAGTTCCTATGAGCAGTTCTTC	CASSLRGSSYEQFF
TRBV4-1	NA	TRBJ2-1	TRBD2	TGCGCCAGCAGCCAAGCGTCAATAGCGGGGCCCTCCTACAATGAGCAGTTCTTC	CASSQASIAGPSYNEQFF
TRBV27	NA	TRBJ2-7	TRBD1	TGTGCCAGCAGTTTTGAAACTCCAGGGGGCGGATACGAGCAGTACTTC	CASSFETPGGGYEQYF
TRBV6-4	NA	TRBJ1-5	NA	TGTGCCAGCAGTGAAGGATCTAATCAGCCCCAGCATTTT	CASSEGSNQPQHF
TRBV23-1	NA	TRBJ2-7	TRBD1	TGCGCCAGCAGTCAATGGGGGACAGGGGACTACGAGCAGTACTTC	CASSQWGTGDYEQYF
TRBV6-5	NA	TRBJ1-5	NA	TGTGCCAGCAGTTACGACAGCCGAGCGAATCAGCCCCAGCATTTT	CASSYDSRANQPQHF
TRBV5-4	NA	TRBJ1-3	NA	TGTGCCAGCAGGATGAAAGGAGGAAACACCATATATTTT	CASRMKGGNTIYF
TRBV28	NA	TRBJ1-4	NA	TGTGCCAGCAGTTCAGGCGCAGCGAGAAAACTGTTTTTT	CASSSGAARKLFF
TRBV7-8	once	TRBJ2-7	NA	TGTGCCAGCAGCTTAGCGGCGAATCTTATCTGGGACCCACAACGGAAAGAGCAGTACTTC	CASSLAANLIWDPQRKEQYF
TRBV9	NA	TRBJ2-5	NA	TGTGCCAGCAGCGTAGCTTACGGCTCCGACTTGCAGTACTTC	CASSVAYGSDLQYF
TRBV7-8	NA	TRBJ1-6	TRBD1	TGTGCCAGCAGCCCGGGGACAGGAAGACATTCACCCCTCCACTTT	CASSPGTGRHSPLHF
TRBV7-9	NA	TRBJ1-2	TRBD1	TGTGCCAGTGAGTCAGGGGGAAGGAGTGGCTACACCTTC	CASESGGRSGYTF
TRBV18	once	TRBJ1-2	TRBD1	TGTGCCAGCTCACCAACCGAGTTTTGGCAGGGGGTTAACTATGGCTACACCTTC	CASSPTEFWQGVNYGYTF
TRBV7-2	NA	TRBJ2-7	NA	TGTGCCAGCAGCCCGGGGACCGACCTCTCCTACGAGCAGTACTTC	CASSPGTDLSYEQYF
TRBV6-6	NA	TRBJ1-1	NA	TGTGCCAGCCGAGGGGGGGGCCGGAGCACTGAAGCTTTCTTT	CASRGGGRSTEAFF
TRBV20-1	NA	TRBJ2-3	NA	TGCTCAGAGCGGGTTGCCGATACGCAGTATTTT	CSERVADTQYF
TRBV7-9	NA	TRBJ1-1	TRBD1	TGTGCCAGCAGCTCGGACAGGGGGGCAGGGGTTACTGAAGCTTTCTTT	CASSSDRGAGVTEAFF
TRBV30	NA	TRBJ1-2	TRBD1	TGTGCCTGGAGTGTTACAGGGGAAGGTGGCTACACCTTC	CAWSVTGEGGYTF
TRBV28	NA	TRBJ2-7	NA	TGTGCCAGCAGTTTACCCTTGGGAGGCGTACGGGAGCAGTACTTC	CASSLPLGGVREQYF
TRBV6-5	NA	TRBJ2-7	TRBD1	TGTGCCAGCAGCCCCACCGGGACAGAGTCTTACGAGCAGTACTTC	CASSPTGTESYEQYF
TRBV7-6	NA	TRBJ2-7	NA	TGTGCCAGCAGCCCCGGACGGACCTATTCCTACGAGCAGTACTTC	CASSPGRTYSYEQYF
TRBV6-1	NA	TRBJ2-5	NA	TGTGCCAGCAGAGAATACTTGCCAACCCAGTACTTC	CASREYLPTQYF
TRBV5-4	NA	TRBJ1-1	NA	TGTGCCAGCAGCTCCTTGGACAGCGGCACTGAAGCTTTCTTT	CASSSLDSGTEAFF
TRBV4-3	NA	TRBJ2-7	TRBD1	TGCGCCAGCAGCCAAGACCGGGACAGGGGGCTGTACGAGCAGTACTTC	CASSQDRDRGLYEQYF
TRBV5-4	NA	TRBJ2-7	NA	TGTGCCAGCAGCTTGCCGGGGGCTTCCTACGAGCAGTACTTC	CASSLPGASYEQYF
TRBV5-4	NA	TRBJ2-1	NA	TGTGCCAGCAGCCCCGACAGGCTCCTTAACAATGAGCAGTTCTTC	CASSPDRLLNNEQFF
TRBV5-1	NA	TRBJ2-3	TRBD2	TGCGCCAGCAGCTCGGGACTAGTGGTAAGCACAGATACGCAGTATTTT	CASSSGLVVSTDTQYF
TRBV7-2	NA	TRBJ1-1	TRBD1	TGTGCCAGCAGCTCCGGACAGGGGGCGGTTGAAGCTTTCTTT	CASSSGQGAVEAFF
TRBV20-1	NA	TRBJ2-1	NA	TGCAGTGCTCAGGGTAATGAGCAGTTCTTC	CSAQGNEQFF
TRBV7-9	NA	TRBJ2-7	NA	TGTGCCAGCCAGGGGGGACCTCTCTACGAGCAGTACTTC	CASQGGPLYEQYF
TRBV28	NA	TRBJ1-2	NA	TGTGCCAGCAGTTCAAATCAGGGTACGGATGGCTACACCTTC	CASSSNQGTDGYTF
TRBV11-2	NA	TRBJ1-4	NA	TGTGCCAGCAGGACAGCACCAAATGAAAAACTGTTTTTT	CASRTAPNEKLFF
TRBV7-2	NA	TRBJ1-6	TRBD1	TGTGCCAGCAGGCGCGACAGGGGAGGTTCACCCCTCCACTTT	CASRRDRGGSPLHF
TRBV14	few	TRBJ2-2	TRBD1	TGTGCCAGCAGTCAACAGGGGATGATAACCGGGGAGCTGTTTTTT	CASSQQGMITGELFF
TRBV7-3	NA	TRBJ2-3	NA	TGTGCCAGCAGCTTAACAGCATTGGCGGGATCAGATACGCAGTATTTT	CASSLTALAGSDTQYF
TRBV5-1	NA	TRBJ2-1	NA	TGCGCCAGCGGAAGCTCTGGGCCCCTCTACAATGAGCAGTTCTTC	CASGSSGPLYNEQFF
TRBV5-6	NA	TRBJ1-2	NA	TGTGCCAGCAGCTTGTTCACGGCCTATGGCTACACCTTC	CASSLFTAYGYTF
TRBV30	NA	TRBJ2-5	NA	TGTGCCTGGAAGAAGAGGGGCAGAGAGACCCAGTACTTC	CAWKKRGRETQYF
TRBV7-2	NA	TRBJ1-2	TRBD1	TGTGCCAGCAGCCAAGACAGGGTCCGTGGTGGCTACACCTTC	CASSQDRVRGGYTF